This T cell receptor (beta chain) appears in the sequencing data of a study of cytomegalovirus exposure and HLA in healthy donors (dated by TCRdb to 2017 to 2019). For context, the study as a whole: A later analysis indicated that the roughly 130 validation repertoires were generated on the platform also employed for the 600 to 750 repertoires of the first cohort. High-throughput TCR immunosequencing, statistical association of individual TCRs with disease status, and machine learning were combined to predict cytomegalovirus infection status. Besides the first cohort of roughly 700 subjects, a separate validation cohort made up of 120 different subjects was used. The study aimed to test whether cataloging public T cell receptors could reveal signatures of past pathogen exposure. General study outcomes and caveats: In vitro tests confirmed that three of the cytomegalovirus-associated TCR beta chains recognize cytomegalovirus antigens. The study gave a list of 150 to 200 TCR beta chains associated with cytomegalovirus. Most TCR sequences were seen in very few donors, while some public TCRs were found in many individuals. In both the original and validation cohorts, the classifier was reported to diagnose cytomegalovirus status with high specificity and sensitivity. Subsequent analysis determined that TCRs grouped into clusters in the first cohort also showed a tendency toward co-occurrence across the 120 or so validation repertoires, and about 94% of cluster scores exceeded 0. The authors suggested that the approach could potentially be extended to other disease states and immunological phenotypes. All 120 or so repertoires were used to score co-occurrence in the validation cohort in a later analysis, because that analysis had no HLA typing for the cohort.

The CDR3 spans 13 residues, from the cysteine through the phenylalanine. Only the CDR3 portion is preserved as DNA: 39 bases, with reading frame beginning at the first base. CDR1 and CDR2 (GTSNPN, SVGIG) derive from the germline V gene (reference sequence). Trimming removed 3 bases from V and 3 bases from J, leaving 10 bases between the germline ends. To note about this clone: No antigen is known for it. No base qualities exist here, and no much larger clone lies one base off it.

The library was prepared using the immunoSEQ multiplex PCR assay. In the authors' own workflow: To diagnose cytomegalovirus status from the catalog of TCR beta chain sequences, a statistical classification framework was built. Here the immuneACCESS table is served through TCRdb, limited to in-frame sequences with V and J called. Missing clones are a known gap in these copies; in checked studies unresolved V genes cover under half, and the rest lacks a known reason. That table furnishes V, J and clone size, whereas the DNA furnished D and trimming. The sample includes about 330,000 clones, with 86% observed a single time. In total, the top ten clones hold more than 0.8% of the sample. The donors belonged to the validation cohort of approximately 130 subjects, which was separate from the approximately 700-subject first cohort.

This sequence was found in a woman aged 18-29 years in good health and CMV-seronegative. The sequence joins TRBV30 to TRBJ2-3; a tentative D match to TRBD2 spans 6 bases. Material for sequencing was PBMCs. The nucleotide sequence reads as follows: TGTGCCTGGAGGGCTCGGGAGACAGATACGCAGTATTTT. This sequence encodes CAWRARETDTQYF.